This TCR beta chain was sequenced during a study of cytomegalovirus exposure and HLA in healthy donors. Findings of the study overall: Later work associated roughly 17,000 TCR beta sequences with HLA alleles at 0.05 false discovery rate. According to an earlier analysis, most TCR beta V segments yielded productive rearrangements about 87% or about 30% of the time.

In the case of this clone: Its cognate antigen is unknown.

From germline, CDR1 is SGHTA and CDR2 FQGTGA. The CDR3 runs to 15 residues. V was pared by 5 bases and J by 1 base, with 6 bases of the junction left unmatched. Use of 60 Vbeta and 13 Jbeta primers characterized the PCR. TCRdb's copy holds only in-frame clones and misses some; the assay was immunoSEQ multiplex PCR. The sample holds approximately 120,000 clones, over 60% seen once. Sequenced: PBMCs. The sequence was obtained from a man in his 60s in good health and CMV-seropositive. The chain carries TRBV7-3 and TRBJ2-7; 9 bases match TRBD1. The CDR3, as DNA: TGTGCCAGCAGCGTGCAGGGGACAGGGTCCTACGAGCAGTACTTC. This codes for CASSVQGTGSYEQYF. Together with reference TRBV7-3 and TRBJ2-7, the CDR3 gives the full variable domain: GAGVSQTPSNKVTEKGKYVELRCDPISGHTALYWYRQSLGQGPEFLIYFQGTGAADDSGLPNDRFFAVRPEGSVSTLKIQRTERGDSAVYLCASSVQGTGSYEQYFGPGTRLTVT.